The TCR beta chain under discussion was sequenced for a study of CD4+ T cells in melanoma. Notes on the study in general: A reported correlation linked neoantigen-specific CD4+ T cells to CD8+, macrophage and B cell function. Neoantigen-specific CD4+ T cells in melanoma reportedly had diverse differentiation states.

Some clones are missing from TCRdb's copy, which holds only in-frame ones; the method was immunoSEQ multiplex PCR. The table records fewer than 15,000 clones, about 60% of them present only once. This clone was found a few times. Its antigen is unidentified. Looked up from germline, CDR1 is SNHLY and CDR2 is FYNNEI. Trimming took off 6 bases at V and 1 base at J, with 15 bases between the two ends. CDR3 length: 15 residues. J is TRBJ1-1 and V is TRBV2; a possible D gene is TRBD1 (5 bases). Sequences were obtained from cells from a culture (not recorded whether cultured in vitro). This TCR came from a human donor with melanoma. The DNA for the CDR3 is TGTGCCAGCAGAATCTTGGGGGATTGGAACACTGAAGCTTTCTTT. Translating it yields CASRILGDWNTEAFF.